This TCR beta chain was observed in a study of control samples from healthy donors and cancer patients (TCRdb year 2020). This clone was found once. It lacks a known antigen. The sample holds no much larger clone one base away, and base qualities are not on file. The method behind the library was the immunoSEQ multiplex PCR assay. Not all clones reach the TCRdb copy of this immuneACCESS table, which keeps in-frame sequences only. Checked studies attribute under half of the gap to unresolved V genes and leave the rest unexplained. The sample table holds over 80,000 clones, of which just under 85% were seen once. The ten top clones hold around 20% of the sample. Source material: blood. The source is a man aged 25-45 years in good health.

In nucleotide form, the sequence is TGCGCCAGCAGCCGCTCACAGGGGGCTGGTGAAAAACTGTTTTTT. Translated, this gives CASSRSQGAGEKLFF. The chain is assembled from TRBV5-1 and TRBJ1-4, with 9 middle bases fitting TRBD1. At the junction V is shortened by 4 bases and J by 7 bases; bases outside the gene matches: 8. The germline V gene sets CDR1 to SGHRS and CDR2 to YFSETQ. The CDR3 covers 15 residues, taking in both the cysteine and the phenylalanine. The retained sequence is limited to the CDR3, 45 bases, with the frame set at the first base. The CDR3 plus the reference TRBV5-1 and TRBJ1-4 genes for the other parts give the full variable domain: KAGVTQTPRYLIKTRGQQVTLSCSPISGHRSVSWYQQTPGQGLQFLFEYFSETQRNKGNFPGRFSGRQFSNSRSEMNVSTLELGDSALYLCASSRSQGAGEKLFFGSGTQLSVL.